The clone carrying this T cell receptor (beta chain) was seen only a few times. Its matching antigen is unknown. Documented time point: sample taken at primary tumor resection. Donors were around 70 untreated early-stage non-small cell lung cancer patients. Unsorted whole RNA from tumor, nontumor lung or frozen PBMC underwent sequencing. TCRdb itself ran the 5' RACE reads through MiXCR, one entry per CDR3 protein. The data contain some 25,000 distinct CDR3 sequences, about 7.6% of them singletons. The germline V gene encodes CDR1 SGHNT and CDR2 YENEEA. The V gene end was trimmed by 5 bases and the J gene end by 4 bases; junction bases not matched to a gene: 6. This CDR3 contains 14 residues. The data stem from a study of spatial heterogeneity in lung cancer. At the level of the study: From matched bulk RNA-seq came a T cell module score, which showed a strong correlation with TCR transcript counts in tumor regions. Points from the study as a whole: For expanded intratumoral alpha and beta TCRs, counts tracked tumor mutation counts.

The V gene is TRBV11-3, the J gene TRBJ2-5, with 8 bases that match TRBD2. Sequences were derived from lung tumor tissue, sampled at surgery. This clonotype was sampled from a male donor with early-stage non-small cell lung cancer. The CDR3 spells CASSRGLAGETQYF. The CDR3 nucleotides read TGTGCCAGCAGCCGAGGACTAGCCGGAGAGACCCAGTACTTC.